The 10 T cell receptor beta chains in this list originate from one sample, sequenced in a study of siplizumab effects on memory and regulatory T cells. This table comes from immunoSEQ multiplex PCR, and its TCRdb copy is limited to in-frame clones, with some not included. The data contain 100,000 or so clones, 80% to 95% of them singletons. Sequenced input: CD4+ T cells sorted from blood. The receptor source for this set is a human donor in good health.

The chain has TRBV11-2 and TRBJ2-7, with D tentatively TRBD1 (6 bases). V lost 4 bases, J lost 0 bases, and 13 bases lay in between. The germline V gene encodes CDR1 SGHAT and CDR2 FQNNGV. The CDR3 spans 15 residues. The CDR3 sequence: CASSSPGVASYEQYF. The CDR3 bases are TGTGCCAGCAGCTCCCCAGGGGTCGCCTCCTACGAGCAGTACTTC.

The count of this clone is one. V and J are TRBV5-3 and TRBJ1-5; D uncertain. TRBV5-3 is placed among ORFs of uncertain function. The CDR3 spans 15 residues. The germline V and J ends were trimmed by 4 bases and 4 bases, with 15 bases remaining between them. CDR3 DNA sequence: TGTGCCAGAAGCCGACCGAGCACCGAAAATCAGCCCCAGCATTTT. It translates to CARSRPSTENQPQHF.

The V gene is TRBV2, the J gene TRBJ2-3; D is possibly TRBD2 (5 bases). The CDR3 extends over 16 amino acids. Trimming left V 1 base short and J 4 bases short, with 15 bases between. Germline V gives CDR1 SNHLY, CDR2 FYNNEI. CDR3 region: CASSEVWAERADTQYF. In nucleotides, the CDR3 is TGTGCCAGCAGTGAAGTCTGGGCGGAGAGGGCAGATACGCAGTATTTT.

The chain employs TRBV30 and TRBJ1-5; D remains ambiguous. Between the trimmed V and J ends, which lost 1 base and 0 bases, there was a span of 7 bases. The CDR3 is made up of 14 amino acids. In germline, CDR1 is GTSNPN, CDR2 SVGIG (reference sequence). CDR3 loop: CAWSGQNSNQPQHF. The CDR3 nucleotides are TGTGCCTGGAGTGGTCAGAATAGCAATCAGCCCCAGCATTTT.

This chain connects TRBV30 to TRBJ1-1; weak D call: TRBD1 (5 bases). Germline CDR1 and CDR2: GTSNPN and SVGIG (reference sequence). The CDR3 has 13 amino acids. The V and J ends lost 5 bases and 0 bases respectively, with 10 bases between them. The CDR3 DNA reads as TGTGCCTGGCTACAGGAGGTGAACACTGAAGCTTTCTTT. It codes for CAWLQEVNTEAFF. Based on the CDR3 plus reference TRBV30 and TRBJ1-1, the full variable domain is SQTIHQWPATLVQPVGSPLSLECTVEGTSNPNLYWYRQAAGRGLQLLFYSVGIGQISSEVPQNLSASRPQDRQFILSSKKLLLSDSGFYLCAWLQEVNTEAFFGQGTRLTVV.

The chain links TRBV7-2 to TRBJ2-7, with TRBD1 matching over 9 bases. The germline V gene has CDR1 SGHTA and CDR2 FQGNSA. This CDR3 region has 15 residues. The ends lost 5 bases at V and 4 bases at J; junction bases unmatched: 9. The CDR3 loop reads CASSAIGTGKYEQYF. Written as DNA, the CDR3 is TGTGCCAGCAGCGCAATCGGGACAGGGAAATACGAGCAGTACTTC.

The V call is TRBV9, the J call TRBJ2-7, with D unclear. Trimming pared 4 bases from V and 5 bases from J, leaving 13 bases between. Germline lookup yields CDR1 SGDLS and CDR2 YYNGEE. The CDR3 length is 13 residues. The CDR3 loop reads CASSSNRYDEQYF. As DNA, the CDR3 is TGTGCCAGCAGCTCTAACAGATATGACGAGCAGTACTTC. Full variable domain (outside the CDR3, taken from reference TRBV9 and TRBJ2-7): DSGVTQTPKHLITATGQRVTLRCSPRSGDLSVYWYQQSLDQGLQFLIQYYNGEERAKGNILERFSAQQFPDLHSELNLSSLELGDSALYFCASSSNRYDEQYFGPGTRLTVT.

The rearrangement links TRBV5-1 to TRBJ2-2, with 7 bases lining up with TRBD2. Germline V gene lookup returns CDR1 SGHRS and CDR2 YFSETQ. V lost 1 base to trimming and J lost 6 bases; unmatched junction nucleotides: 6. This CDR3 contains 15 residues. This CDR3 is CASSLYSAGAGELFF. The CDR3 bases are TGCGCCAGCAGCTTGTACTCGGCGGGAGCCGGGGAGCTGTTTTTT.

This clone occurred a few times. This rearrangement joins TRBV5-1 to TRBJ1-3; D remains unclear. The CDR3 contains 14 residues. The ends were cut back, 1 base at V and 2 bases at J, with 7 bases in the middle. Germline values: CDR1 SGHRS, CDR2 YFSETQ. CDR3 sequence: CASSLRGAGNTIYF. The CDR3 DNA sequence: TGCGCCAGCAGCTTGCGGGGTGCTGGAAACACCATATATTTT.

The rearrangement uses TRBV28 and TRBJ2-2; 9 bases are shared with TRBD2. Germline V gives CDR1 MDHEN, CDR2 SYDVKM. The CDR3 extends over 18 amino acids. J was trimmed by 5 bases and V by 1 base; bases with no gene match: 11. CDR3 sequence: CASSLSRRASGITGELFF. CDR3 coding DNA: TGTGCCAGCAGTTTATCTAGGCGGGCTAGCGGGATTACCGGGGAGCTGTTTTTT.